The table lists the clone carrying this T cell receptor (beta chain) with a few counts. Its antigen remains unknown. This record belongs to a study of CD8 T cell repertoires and HIV-1 epitope variants. For the study at large: Twenty-five autologous and known Gag and Nef epitope variant peptides each stimulated T cells separately. Controls included no peptide, Ebola AY9 epitope, and a CMV, EBV, flu pool. Epitopes were three Gag families plus Nef HW9 and YT9. Study-level findings and limits: Roughly nine antigen-specific TCR beta clonotypes were found; five to seven seemed cross-reactive to variants.

Method: immunoSEQ multiplex PCR; TCRdb's copy keeps in-frame clones and lacks some. The repertoire holds 5,500 to 6,000 clones, 60% to 80% seen once, with 42% in the top ten. With 4 bases removed from V and 5 bases from J, the gap between germline ends came to 11 bases. The CDR3 length is 13 residues. Per germline, CDR1 WSHSY and CDR2 SAAADI. The chain is built from TRBV10-2 and TRBJ1-2; D unclear. The material sequenced was cultured CD8+ T cells derived from PBMCs. This TCR came from a male donor with HIV. The CDR3 sequence: CASSALGEYGYTF. The DNA for the CDR3 is TGCGCCAGCAGTGCGCTTGGGGAATATGGCTACACCTTC.